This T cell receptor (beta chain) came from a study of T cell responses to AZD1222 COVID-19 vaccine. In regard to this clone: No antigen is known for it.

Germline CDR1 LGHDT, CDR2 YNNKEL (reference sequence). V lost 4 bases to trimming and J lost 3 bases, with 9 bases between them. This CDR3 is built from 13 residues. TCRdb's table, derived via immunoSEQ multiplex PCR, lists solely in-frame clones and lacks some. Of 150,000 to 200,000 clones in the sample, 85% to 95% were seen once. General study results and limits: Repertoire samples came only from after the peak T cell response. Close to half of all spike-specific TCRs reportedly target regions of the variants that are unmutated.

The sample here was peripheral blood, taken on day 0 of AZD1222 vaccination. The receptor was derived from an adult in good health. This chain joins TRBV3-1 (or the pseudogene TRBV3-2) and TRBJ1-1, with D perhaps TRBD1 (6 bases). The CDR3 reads CASSPTGYTEAFF. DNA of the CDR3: TGTGCCAGCAGCCCGACAGGATACACTGAAGCTTTCTTT.